This TCR beta chain comes out of a study of T-cell reconstitution after alpha-beta-depleted transplantation in children. Molecular barcoding with unique molecular identifiers was used for the TCRbeta library. From the PCR reads, TCRdb called clonotypes with MiXCR, one entry per CDR3 protein. The data show about 690,000 distinct CDR3 sequences, approximately 15% seen once. This clonotype came up many times. CDR1 is SGHDT and CDR2 is YYEEEE in the germline V gene. The CDR3 has 13 residues. V was cut by 3 bases and J by 4 bases, with 8 bases left in between. The sample consisted of PBMCs from the stem cell graft donor, taken from the stem cell graft. The V and J genes are TRBV5-6 and TRBJ2-1; TRBD2 might be the D (6 bases). The sequence was obtained from a human donor who donated a stem cell graft to a child with acute myeloid leukemia. CDR3 nucleotides: TGTGCCAGCAGCTCGGGACTGTACAATGAGCAGTTCTTC. Amino acids: CASSSGLYNEQFF.